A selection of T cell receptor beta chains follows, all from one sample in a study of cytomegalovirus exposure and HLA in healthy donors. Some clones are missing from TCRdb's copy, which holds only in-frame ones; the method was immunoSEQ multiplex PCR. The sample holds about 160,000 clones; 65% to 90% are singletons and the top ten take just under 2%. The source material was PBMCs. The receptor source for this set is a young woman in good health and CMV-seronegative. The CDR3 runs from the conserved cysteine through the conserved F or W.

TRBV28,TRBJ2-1,CASRERAGGTNEQFF
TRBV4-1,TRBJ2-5,CASSQDRVGETQYF
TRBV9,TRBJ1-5,CASSVGGGSGPQHF
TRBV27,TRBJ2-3,CASSLYEGVSADTQYF
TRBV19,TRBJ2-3,CASTGGTDFTDTQYF
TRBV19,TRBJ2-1,CASTLGGLHNEQFF
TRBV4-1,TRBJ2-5,CASSQVKGEETQYF
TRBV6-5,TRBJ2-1,CASSTRGSRDNEQFF
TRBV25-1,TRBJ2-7,CARGLAGILSYEQYF
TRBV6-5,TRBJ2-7,CASSYSNSPRAYEQYF
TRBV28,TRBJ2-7,CASSIAGGPGEQYF
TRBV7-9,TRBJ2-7,CASSFSSGRADEQYF
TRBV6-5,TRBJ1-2,CASSYSDRGYGYTF
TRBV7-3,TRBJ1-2,CASSPGTGSGYTF
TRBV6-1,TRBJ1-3,CASSEQRGRGGNTIYF
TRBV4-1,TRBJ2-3,CASSQDVGQITDTQYF
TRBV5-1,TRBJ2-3,CASSLVTSGNPSTDTQYF
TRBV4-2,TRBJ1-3,CASSQDILGQEYF
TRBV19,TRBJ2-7,CASSISGSSYEQYF
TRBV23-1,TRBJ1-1,CASSQRDRHHTEAFF
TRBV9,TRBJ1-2,CASSPTDNYGYTF
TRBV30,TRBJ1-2,CAGTGPPNYGYTF
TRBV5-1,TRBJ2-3,CASSLGQGVTTDTQYF
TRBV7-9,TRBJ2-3,CSSSLELVKMTSTDTQYF
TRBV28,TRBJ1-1,CASSPPTGNTEAFF
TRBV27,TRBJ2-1,CASSLSSGSYNEQFF
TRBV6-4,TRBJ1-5,CASSERRVSPQHF
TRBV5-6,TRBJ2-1,CASKTTGYVIDEQFF
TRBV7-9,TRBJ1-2,CASSLMGPDGYTF
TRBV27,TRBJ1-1,CASSLQQNTEAFF
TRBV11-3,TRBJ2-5,CASSPGPEGAQYF
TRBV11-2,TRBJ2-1,CASSLLAGVSNNEQFF
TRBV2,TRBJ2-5,CASPQGPEETQYF
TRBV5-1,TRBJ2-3,CASSLGTQPVTDTQYF
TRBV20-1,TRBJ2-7,CSALQGDEQYF
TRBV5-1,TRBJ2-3,CASSLTDTQYF
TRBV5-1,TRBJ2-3,CASYPTGSELDTQYF